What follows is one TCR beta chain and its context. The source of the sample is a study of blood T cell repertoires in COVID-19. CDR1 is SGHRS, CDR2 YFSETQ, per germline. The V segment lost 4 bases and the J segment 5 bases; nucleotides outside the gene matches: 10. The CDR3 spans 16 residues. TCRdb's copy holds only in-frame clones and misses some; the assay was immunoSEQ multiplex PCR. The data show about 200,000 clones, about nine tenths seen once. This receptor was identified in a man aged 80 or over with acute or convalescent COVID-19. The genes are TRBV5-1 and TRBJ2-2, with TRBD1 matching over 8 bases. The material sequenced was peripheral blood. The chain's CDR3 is CASSPGQGKWTGELFF. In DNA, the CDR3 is TGCGCCAGCAGCCCCGGACAGGGAAAATGGACCGGGGAGCTGTTTTTT.